The entry below gives a single T cell receptor beta chain sequence along with its context. Its antigen remains unknown. The entry originates in a study of response to subunit inactivated influenza vaccine. Broader study findings: The authors suggested that every seasonal influenza vaccination recruits few new T cells.

TCRdb passed the RT-PCR reads through MiXCR, listing each CDR3 protein once. The repertoire has hundreds of thousands of distinct CDR3 sequences, approximately 15% of them found once; the top ten carry less than 4%. CDR1 is LGHDT and CDR2 is YNNKEL in the germline V gene (reference sequence). J lost 1 base, V lost 4 bases, and 7 bases had no gene match. The CDR3 has 16 amino acids. The material sequenced was CD4+ T cells sorted from PBMCs, taken around 25 months after vaccination. The chain employs TRBV3-1 and TRBJ1-5; 7 bases fit TRBD1. This sequence originates from a man between 50 and 70 years old who received an inactivated influenza vaccine. The CDR3 sequence is CASSPTGIASNQPQHF. CDR3 in DNA: TGTGCCAGCAGCCCGACAGGGATAGCGAGCAATCAGCCCCAGCATTTT.